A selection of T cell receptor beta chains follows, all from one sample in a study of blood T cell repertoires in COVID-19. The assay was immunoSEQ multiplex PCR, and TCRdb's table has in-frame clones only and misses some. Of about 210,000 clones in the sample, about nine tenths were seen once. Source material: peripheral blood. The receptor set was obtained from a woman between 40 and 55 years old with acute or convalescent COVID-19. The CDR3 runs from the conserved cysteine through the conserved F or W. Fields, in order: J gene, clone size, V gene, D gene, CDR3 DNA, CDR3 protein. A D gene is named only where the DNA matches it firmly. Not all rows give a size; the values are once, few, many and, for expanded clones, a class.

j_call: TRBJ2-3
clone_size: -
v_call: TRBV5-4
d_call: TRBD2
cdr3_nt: TGTGCCAGCAGCGTGAGCGGGGGGCAGACAGATACGCAGTATTTT
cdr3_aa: CASSVSGGQTDTQYF

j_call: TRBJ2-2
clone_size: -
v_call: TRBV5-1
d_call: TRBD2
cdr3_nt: TGCGCCAGCAGCTCGATAATCTTTGGACTAGCGGGGGGCTCGAACACCGGGGAGCTGTTTTTT
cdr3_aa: CASSSIIFGLAGGSNTGELFF

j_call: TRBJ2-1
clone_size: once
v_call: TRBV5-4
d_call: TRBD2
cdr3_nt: TGTGCCAGCAGCTTGGCGGCGGGGGGTTCCTACAATGAGCAGTTCTTC
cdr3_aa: CASSLAAGGSYNEQFF

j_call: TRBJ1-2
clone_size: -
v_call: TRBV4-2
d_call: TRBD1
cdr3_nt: TGTGCCAGCAGCCGAGACAGGGGTAACTATGGCTACACCTTC
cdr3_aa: CASSRDRGNYGYTF

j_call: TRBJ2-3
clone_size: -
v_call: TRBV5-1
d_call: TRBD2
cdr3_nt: TGCGCCAGCAGCTGGGGACTAGCGGGGGGGCTCGGCACAGATACGCAGTATTTT
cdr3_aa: CASSWGLAGGLGTDTQYF

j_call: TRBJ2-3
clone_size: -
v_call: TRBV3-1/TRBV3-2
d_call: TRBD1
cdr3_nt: TGTGCCAGCAGCCGTCACCCCCCGGGACAGGGTTCAGATACGCAGTATTTT
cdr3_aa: CASSRHPPGQGSDTQYF

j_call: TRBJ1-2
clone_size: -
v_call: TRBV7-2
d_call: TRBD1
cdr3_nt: TGTGCCAGCAGCCAGGACAGGGGGTTCGGTGGCTACACCTTC
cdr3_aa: CASSQDRGFGGYTF

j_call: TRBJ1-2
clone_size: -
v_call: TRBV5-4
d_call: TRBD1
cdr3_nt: TGTGCCAGCAGCGGAGGAGGGGGCCACACCTTC
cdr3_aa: CASSGGGGHTF

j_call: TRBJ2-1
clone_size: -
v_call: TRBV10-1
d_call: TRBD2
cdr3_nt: TGCGCCAGCAGTGAGTCGCTAGCGGGGGGGCCTGAGCAGTTCTTC
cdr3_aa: CASSESLAGGPEQFF

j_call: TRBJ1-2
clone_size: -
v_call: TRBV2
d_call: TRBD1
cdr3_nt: TGTGCCAGCAGTGCAGGGGGCTATAACTATGGCTACACCTTC
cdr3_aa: CASSAGGYNYGYTF

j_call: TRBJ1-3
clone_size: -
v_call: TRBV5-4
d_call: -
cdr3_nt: TGTGCCAGCAGCTTGGGCGATCCCCCCTCTGGAAACACCATATATTTT
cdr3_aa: CASSLGDPPSGNTIYF

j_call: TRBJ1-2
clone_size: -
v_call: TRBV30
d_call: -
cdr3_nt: TGTGCCTGGAGTGTGTCAGGGCTCTATGGCTACACCTTC
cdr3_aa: CAWSVSGLYGYTF

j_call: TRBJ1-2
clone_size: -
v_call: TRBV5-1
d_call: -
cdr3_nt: TGCGCCAGCAGCTTATCACAGGGAAACTATGGCTACACCTTC
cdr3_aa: CASSLSQGNYGYTF

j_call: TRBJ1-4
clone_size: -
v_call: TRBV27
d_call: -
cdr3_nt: TGTGCCAGCAGCGGAACAGGGACTAATGAAAAACTGTTTTTT
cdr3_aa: CASSGTGTNEKLFF

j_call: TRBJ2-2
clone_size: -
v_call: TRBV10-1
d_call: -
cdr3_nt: TGCGCCAGCAGTCTTCCCAACACCGGGGAGCTGTTTTTT
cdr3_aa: CASSLPNTGELFF

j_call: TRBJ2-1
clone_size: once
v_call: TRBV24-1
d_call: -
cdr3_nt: TGTGCCACCAGTAGAGGGGGAGCTGGGAATGAGCAGTTCTTC
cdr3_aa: CATSRGGAGNEQFF

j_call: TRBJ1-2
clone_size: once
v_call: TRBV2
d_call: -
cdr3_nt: TGTGCCAGCAGTGGGGGGCAGGGTTACGGCTACACCTTC
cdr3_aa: CASSGGQGYGYTF

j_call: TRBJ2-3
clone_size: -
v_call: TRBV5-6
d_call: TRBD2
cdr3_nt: TGTGCCAGCAGCCCCCGACTGAGCGGGGGGGGAGATACGCAGTATTTT
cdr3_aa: CASSPRLSGGGDTQYF

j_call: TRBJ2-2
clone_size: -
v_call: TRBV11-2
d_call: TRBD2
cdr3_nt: TGTGCCAGCAGGCTACTAGCGGGGGTTACCGGGGAGCTGTTTTTT
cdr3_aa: CASRLLAGVTGELFF

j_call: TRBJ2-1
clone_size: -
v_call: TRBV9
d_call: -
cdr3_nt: TGTGCCAGCAGCGTAGAGCGGTACTCCTACAATGAGCAGTTCTTC
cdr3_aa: CASSVERYSYNEQFF

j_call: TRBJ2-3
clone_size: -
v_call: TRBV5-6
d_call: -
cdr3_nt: TGTGCCAGCAGCTTCACCCGGGCAGGGTTGGGCACAGATACGCAGTATTTT
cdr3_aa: CASSFTRAGLGTDTQYF

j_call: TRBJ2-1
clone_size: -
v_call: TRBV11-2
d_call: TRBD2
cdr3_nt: TGTGCCAGCAGCTTAGCGGGGGGGAGATATGAGCAGTTCTTC
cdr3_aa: CASSLAGGRYEQFF

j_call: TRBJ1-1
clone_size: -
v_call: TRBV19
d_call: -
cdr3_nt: TGTGCCAGTAGCCGGACACAAGCTTACACTGAAGCTTTCTTT
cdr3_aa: CASSRTQAYTEAFF

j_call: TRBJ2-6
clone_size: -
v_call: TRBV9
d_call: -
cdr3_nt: TGTGCCAGCAGCGTCACTTCTGGGGCCAACGTCCTGACTTTC
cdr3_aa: CASSVTSGANVLTF

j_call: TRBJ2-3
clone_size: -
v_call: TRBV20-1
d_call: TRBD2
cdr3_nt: TGCAGTGCTAGTGCTAGCGGGGGGGCGAATACGCAGTATTTT
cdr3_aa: CSASASGGANTQYF

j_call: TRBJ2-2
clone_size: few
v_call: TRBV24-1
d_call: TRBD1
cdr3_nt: TGTGCCACCCAGAACGACAGGGGGAACACCGGGGAGCTGTTTTTT
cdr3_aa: CATQNDRGNTGELFF

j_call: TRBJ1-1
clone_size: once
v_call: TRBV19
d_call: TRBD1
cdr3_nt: TGTGCCAGTAGTCCTCGGACAGGGGTGGTCAACACTGAAGCTTTCTTT
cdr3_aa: CASSPRTGVVNTEAFF

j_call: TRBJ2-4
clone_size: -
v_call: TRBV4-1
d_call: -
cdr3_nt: TGCGCCAGCAGCCTTTTAAACTTAGCCAAAAACATTCAGTACTTC
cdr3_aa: CASSLLNLAKNIQYF

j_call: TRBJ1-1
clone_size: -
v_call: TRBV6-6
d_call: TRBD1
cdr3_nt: TGTGCCAGCAGTCTTTCCGGGACAGGAACTATGAACACTGAAGCTTTCTTT
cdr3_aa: CASSLSGTGTMNTEAFF

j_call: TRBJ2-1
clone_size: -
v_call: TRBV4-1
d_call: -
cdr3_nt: TGCGCCAGCAGCCAAGAAGGGGGGGCGGCCTGGGAGCAGTTCTTC
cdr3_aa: CASSQEGGAAWEQFF

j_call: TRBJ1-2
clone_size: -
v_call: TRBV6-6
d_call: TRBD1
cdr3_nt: TGTGCCAGCAGATTAGGACAGGCACCTTCCAATGGCTACACCTTC
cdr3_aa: CASRLGQAPSNGYTF

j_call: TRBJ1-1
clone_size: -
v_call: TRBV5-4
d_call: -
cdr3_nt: TGTGCCAGCGTCCCTCCGAGAGGGGGGGAGAACACTGAAGCTTTCTTT
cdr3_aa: CASVPPRGGENTEAFF

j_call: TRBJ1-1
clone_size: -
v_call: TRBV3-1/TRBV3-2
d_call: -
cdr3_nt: TGTGCCAGCAGCCAAGACGTCACTGAAGCTTTCTTT
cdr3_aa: CASSQDVTEAFF

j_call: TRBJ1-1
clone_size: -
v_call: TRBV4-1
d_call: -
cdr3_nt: TGCGCCAGCAGCCAAGCCTTAGTTTCCGGGTCGGCTTTCTTT
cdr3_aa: CASSQALVSGSAFF

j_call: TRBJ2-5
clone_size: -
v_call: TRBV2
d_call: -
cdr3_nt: TGTGCCAGCAAGGTGGAGGGGCTTATGACCCAGTACTTC
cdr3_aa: CASKVEGLMTQYF

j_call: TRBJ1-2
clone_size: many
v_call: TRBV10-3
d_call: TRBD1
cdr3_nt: TGTGCCATCAGTGGACAGGGAAACTTTGGCTACACCTTC
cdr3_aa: CAISGQGNFGYTF

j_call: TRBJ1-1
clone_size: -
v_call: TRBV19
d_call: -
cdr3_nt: TGTGCCAGCCAAAACACTGAAGCTTTCTTT
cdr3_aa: CASQNTEAFF

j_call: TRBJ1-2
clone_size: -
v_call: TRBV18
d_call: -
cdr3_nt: TGTGCCAGCTCACCATCCAATGGCTACACCTTC
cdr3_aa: CASSPSNGYTF

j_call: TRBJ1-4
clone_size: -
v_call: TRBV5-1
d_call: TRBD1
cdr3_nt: TGCGCCAGCAGCTTGGCCGGGACAGGGGATGAAAAACTGTTTTTT
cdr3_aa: CASSLAGTGDEKLFF

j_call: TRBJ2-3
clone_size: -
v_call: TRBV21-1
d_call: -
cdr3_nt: TGTGCCAGCAGCGAGTCACTGGTGGCAGGGGGAGGTCCAGATACGCAGTATTTT
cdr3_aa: CASSESLVAGGGPDTQYF

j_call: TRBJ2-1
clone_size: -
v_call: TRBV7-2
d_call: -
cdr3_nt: TGTGCCAGCAGCTTAAAGGGAACCGGGGGACTTGAGCAGTTCTTC
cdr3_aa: CASSLKGTGGLEQFF

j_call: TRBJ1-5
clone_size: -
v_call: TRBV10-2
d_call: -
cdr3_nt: TGCGCCAGCAGTGATAGCAGGTCGAGGGAGCCCCAGCATTTT
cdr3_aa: CASSDSRSREPQHF

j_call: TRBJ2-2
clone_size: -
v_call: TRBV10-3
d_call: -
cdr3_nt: TGTGCCATCAGTGAGATTAGAGGCGGGGAGCTGTTTTTT
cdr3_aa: CAISEIRGGELFF

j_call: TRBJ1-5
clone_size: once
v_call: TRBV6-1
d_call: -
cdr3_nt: TGTGCCAGCAGTGAAGCAGGGCGGGATAATCAGCCCCAGCATTTT
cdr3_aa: CASSEAGRDNQPQHF

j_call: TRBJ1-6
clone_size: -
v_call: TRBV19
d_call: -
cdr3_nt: TGTGCCAGTAGTATATCGGACTTTGATAATTCACCCCTCCACTTT
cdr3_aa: CASSISDFDNSPLHF

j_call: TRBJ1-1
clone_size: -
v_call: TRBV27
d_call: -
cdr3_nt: TGTGCCAGCACCCTCCAACGGGGGGCTGAAGCTTTCTTT
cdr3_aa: CASTLQRGAEAFF